This T cell receptor beta chain was found in a study of graft-versus-host responses after intestinal transplantation. Study background: Recipients got multivisceral, liver-intestinal, or isolated intestinal transplants. Study-level points and caveats: With peak circulating GvH clone levels came an association with early post-transplant HvG declines. GvH clonotypes were identified within recipient marrow, with a subset emerging first in ileum or blood. Individuals carrying graft-donor T cell macrochimerism showed high graft-versus-host to host-versus-graft clonal ratios in allografts.

Some clones are missing from TCRdb's copy, which holds only in-frame ones; the method was immunoSEQ multiplex PCR. The sample lists more than 70,000 clones, 92% occurring once. As concerns this clone: The antigen is undetermined.

The receptor was derived from a human donor who was the organ donor for an intestinal transplant. Sequenced here: unstimulated CD8+ T cells sorted from spleen or lymph node cells, sampled before transplant.

The CDR3 loop is CASSLNLATSGGNDETQYF. The CDR3 nucleotides are TGCGCCAGCAGCCTTAACTTGGCGACTAGCGGGGGGAATGACGAGACCCAGTACTTC. The chain recombines TRBV4-3 with TRBJ2-5; TRBD2 agrees at 13 bases. Germline loops: CDR1 LGHNA, CDR2 YSLEER. The V gene end was trimmed by 4 bases and the J gene end by 5 bases; junction bases not matched to a gene: 16. The CDR3 loop spans 19 amino acids.